This T cell receptor beta chain was profiled in a study of control samples from healthy donors and cancer patients. Trimming removed 1 base at V and 5 bases at J, with 11 bases between. The germline V gene encodes CDR1 LGHNA and CDR2 YNFKEQ. The CDR3 has 14 residues. Method: immunoSEQ multiplex PCR; TCRdb's copy keeps in-frame clones and lacks some. The table lists 45,000 to 60,000 clones, around 90% of them singletons. The specimen sequenced was PBMCs. The chain joins TRBV4-2 to TRBJ2-5; D may be TRBD1 or TRBD2 (5 bases each). The source is a man between 60 and 75 years old with head and neck cancer. The CDR3 region is CASSQGGTGETQYF. The CDR3 coding sequence is TGTGCCAGCAGCCAAGGGGGGACGGGGGAGACCCAGTACTTC.